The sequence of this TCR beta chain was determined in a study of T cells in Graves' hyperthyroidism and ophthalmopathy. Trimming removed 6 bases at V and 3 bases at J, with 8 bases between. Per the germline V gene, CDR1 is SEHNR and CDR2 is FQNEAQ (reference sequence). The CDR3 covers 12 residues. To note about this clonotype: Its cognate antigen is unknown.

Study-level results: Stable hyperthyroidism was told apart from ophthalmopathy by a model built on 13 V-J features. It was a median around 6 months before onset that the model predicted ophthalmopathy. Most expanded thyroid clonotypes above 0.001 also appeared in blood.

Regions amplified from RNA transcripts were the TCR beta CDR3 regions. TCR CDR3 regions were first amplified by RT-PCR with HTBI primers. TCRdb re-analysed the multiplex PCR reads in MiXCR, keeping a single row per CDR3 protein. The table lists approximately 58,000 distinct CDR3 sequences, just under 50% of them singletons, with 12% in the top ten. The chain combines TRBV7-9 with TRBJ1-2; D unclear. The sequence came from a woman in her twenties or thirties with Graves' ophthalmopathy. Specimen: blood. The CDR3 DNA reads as TGTGCCAGCAGTACAACAGACTATGGCTACACCTTC. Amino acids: CASSTTDYGYTF.